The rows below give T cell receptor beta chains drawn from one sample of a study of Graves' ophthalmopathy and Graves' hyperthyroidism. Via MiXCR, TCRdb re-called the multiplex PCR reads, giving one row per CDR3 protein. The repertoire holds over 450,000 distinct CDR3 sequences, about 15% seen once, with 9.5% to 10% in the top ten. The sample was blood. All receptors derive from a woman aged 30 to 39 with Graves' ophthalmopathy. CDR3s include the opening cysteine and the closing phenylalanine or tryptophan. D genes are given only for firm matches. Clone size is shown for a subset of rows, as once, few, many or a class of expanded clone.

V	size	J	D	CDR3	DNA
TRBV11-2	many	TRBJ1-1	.	CASSLVGGSGVNTEAFF	TGTGCCAGCAGCTTAGTGGGCGGATCAGGGGTGAACACTGAAGCTTTCTTT
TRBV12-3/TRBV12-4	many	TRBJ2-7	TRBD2	CASRKSGRISSRYEQYF	TGTGCCAGCAGGAAGAGCGGGAGAATCTCTTCGCGCTACGAGCAGTACTTC
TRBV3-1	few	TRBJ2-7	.	CASSPRARQASYEQYF	TGTGCCAGCAGCCCTCGGGCCAGGCAGGCCTCCTACGAGCAGTACTTC
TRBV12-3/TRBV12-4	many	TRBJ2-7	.	CASRTTDGYEQYF	TGTGCCAGCAGGACGACAGACGGATACGAGCAGTACTTC
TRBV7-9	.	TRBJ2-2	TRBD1	CASSTDRGPLGELFF	TGTGCCAGCAGCACCGACAGGGGGCCTCTCGGGGAGCTGTTTTTT
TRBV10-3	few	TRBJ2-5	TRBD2	CAIAGPQETQYF	TGTGCCATAGCGGGACCGCAAGAGACCCAGTACTTC
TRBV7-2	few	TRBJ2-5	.	CASRPGLLGTQYF	TGTGCCAGCAGACCAGGACTGTTAGGGACCCAGTACTTC
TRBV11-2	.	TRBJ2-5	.	CASRPPGTSTLETQYF	TGTGCCAGCAGACCGCCGGGGACGTCTACGTTGGAGACCCAGTACTTC
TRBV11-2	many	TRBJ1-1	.	CASSLSQGAEAFF	TGTGCCAGCAGCTTATCACAGGGCGCTGAAGCTTTCTTT
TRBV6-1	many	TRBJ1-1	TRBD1	CASRATGAIMNTEAFF	TGTGCCAGCAGAGCAACAGGGGCTATAATGAACACTGAAGCTTTCTTT
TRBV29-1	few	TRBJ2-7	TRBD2	CSVDTELAGIYEQYF	TGCAGCGTTGATACCGAACTAGCGGGAATCTACGAGCAGTACTTC
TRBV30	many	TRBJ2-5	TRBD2	CAWRDRRELETQYF	TGTGCCTGGAGAGATAGGCGGGAGCTAGAGACCCAGTACTTC
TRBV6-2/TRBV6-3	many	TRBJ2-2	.	CASSYNEGTGELFF	TGTGCCAGCAGTTATAACGAGGGCACCGGGGAGCTGTTTTTT
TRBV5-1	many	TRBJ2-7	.	CASTREPSYEQYF	TGCGCCAGCACTCGGGAGCCCTCCTACGAGCAGTACTTC
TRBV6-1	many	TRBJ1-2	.	CASSSPAGKTGYTF	TGTGCCAGCAGCTCCCCCGCAGGGAAGACGGGCTACACCTTC
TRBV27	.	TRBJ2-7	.	CASSISRGEFGEQYF	TGTGCCAGCAGCATTTCAAGGGGGGAATTTGGCGAGCAGTACTTC
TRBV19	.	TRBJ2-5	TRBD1	CASSILRQGRETQYF	TGTGCCAGTAGTATTTTGAGACAGGGAAGAGAGACCCAGTACTTC
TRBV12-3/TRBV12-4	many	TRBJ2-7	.	CASSTSGRYEQYF	TGTGCCAGCAGCACCTCTGGCCGCTACGAGCAGTACTTC
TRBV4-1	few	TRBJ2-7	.	CASSQVLGYEQYF	TGCGCCAGCAGCCAAGTGCTGGGCTACGAGCAGTACTTC
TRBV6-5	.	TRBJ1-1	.	CASSYLGVMGTIF	TGTGCCAGCAGTTACTTAGGTGTCATGGGTACGATCTTT
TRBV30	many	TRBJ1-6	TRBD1	CARQGADGSPLHF	TGTGCGCGACAGGGGGCCGACGGTTCACCCCTCCACTTT
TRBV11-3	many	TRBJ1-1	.	CASSLEAVMNTEAFF	TGTGCCAGCAGCTTAGAGGCCGTCATGAACACTGAAGCTTTCTTT
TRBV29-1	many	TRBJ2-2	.	CSVEERSPRGLANTGELFF	TGCAGCGTTGAAGAAAGGTCGCCCCGCGGGCTAGCGAACACCGGGGAGCTGTTTTTT
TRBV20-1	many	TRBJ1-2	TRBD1	CSARPGQGFYGYTF	TGCAGTGCCAGACCGGGACAGGGGTTCTATGGCTACACCTTC
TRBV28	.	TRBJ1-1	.	CAVILYTDAFF	TGTGCCGTTATCCTGTACACTGATGCTTTCTTT
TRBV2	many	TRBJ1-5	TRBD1	CASNHRGRSNQPQHF	TGTGCCAGCAACCACAGGGGGCGTAGCAATCAGCCCCAGCATTTT
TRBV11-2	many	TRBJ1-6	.	CASSLNRRNSPLHF	TGTGCCAGCAGCTTAAACCGACGCAATTCACCCCTCCACTTT
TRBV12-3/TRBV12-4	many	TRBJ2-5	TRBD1	CASSKRTGGQSAQYF	TGTGCCAGCAGTAAGAGGACAGGGGGTCAATCGGCCCAGTACTTC
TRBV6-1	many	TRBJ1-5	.	CASSEVGEQPQHF	TGTGCCAGCAGTGAAGTCGGGGAACAGCCCCAGCATTTT
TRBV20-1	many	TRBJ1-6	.	CSARDRQAYNSPLHF	TGCAGTGCTAGAGATAGGCAAGCCTATAATTCACCCCTCCACTTT
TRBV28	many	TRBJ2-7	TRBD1	CASSTRTQGVLDEQYF	TGTGCCAGCAGTACGCGCACCCAGGGGGTTTTGGACGAGCAGTACTTC
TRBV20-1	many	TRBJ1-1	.	CSKYPGPGTSNTEAFF	TGCAGTAAATATCCGGGCCCAGGGACCTCGAACACTGAAGCTTTCTTT
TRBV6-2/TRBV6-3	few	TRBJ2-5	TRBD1	CASSYSRTGGHVKTQYF	TGTGCCAGCAGTTACTCGAGGACAGGTGGTCACGTAAAGACCCAGTACTTC
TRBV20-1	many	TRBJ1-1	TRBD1	CRVGQGASNTEAFF	TGCAGGGTGGGACAGGGGGCATCGAACACTGAAGCTTTCTTT
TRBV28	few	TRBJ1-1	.	CASSPWNTEAFF	TGTGCCAGCAGTCCTTGGAACACTGAAGCTTTCTTT
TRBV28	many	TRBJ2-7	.	CASSLPSGEQYF	TGTGCCAGCAGTTTACCCTCGGGGGAGCAGTACTTC
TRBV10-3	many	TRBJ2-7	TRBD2	CAISESLGGSVGQYF	TGTGCCATCAGTGAGTCCCTGGGAGGGTCTGTAGGGCAGTACTTC
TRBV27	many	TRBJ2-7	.	CASSPGTPSYEQYF	TGTGCCAGCAGTCCCGGGACACCTTCCTACGAGCAGTACTTC
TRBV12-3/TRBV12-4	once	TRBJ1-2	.	CASSIRPLQENYGYTF	TGTGCCAGTAGCATCCGCCCCCTTCAGGAGAACTATGGCTACACCTTC
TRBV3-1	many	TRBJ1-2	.	CASSLGGGRYGYTF	TGTGCCAGCAGCCTTGGGGGGGGAAGGTATGGCTACACCTTC
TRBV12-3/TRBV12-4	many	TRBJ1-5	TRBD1	CASRRDRGRGDQPQHF	TGTGCCAGCAGACGGGACAGGGGGCGCGGGGATCAGCCCCAGCATTTT
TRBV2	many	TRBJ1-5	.	CASSAQARNQPQHF	TGTGCCAGCAGTGCCCAGGCCCGCAATCAGCCCCAGCATTTT
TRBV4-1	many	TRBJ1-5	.	CASSQEGSGNQPQHF	TGCGCCAGCAGCCAAGAAGGGTCGGGCAATCAGCCCCAGCATTTT
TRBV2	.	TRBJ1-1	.	CAKGNTEAFF	TGTGCTAAAGGTAACACTGAAGCTTTCTTT
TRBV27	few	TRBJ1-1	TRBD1	CASSTRQGARDTEAFF	TGTGCCAGCAGTACCCGACAGGGGGCTCGGGACACTGAAGCTTTCTTT
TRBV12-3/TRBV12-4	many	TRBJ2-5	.	CASSLAGGQETQYF	TGTGCCAGCAGTTTAGCGGGAGGCCAAGAGACCCAGTACTTC
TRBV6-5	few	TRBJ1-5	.	CASSSLFVRDSNQPQHF	TGTGCCAGCAGTTCCCTGTTTGTCAGGGATAGCAATCAGCCCCAGCATTTT
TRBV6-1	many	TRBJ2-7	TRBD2	CASGTGGTYEQYF	TGTGCCAGCGGAACGGGAGGGACCTACGAGCAGTACTTC
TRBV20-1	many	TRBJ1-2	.	CSAYRTAVYGYTF	TGCAGTGCGTACAGGACAGCCGTCTATGGCTACACCTTC
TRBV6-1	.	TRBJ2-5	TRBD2	CASTSGGAGETKYF	TGTGCCAGCACAAGCGGGGGGGCAGGAGAGACCAAGTACTTC
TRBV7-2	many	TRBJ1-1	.	CASSLKGRTEAFF	TGTGCCAGCAGCCTCAAGGGACGCACTGAAGCTTTCTTT
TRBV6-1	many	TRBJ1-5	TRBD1	CASYPTGGSQPQHF	TGTGCCAGCTATCCAACAGGGGGAAGTCAGCCCCAGCATTTT
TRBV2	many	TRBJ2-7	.	CASSAGRSYEQYF	TGTGCCAGCAGTGCTGGCAGGTCTTACGAGCAGTACTTC
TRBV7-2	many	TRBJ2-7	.	CASSLAGGRIYEQYF	TGTGCCAGCAGCTTAGCTGGGGGGCGTATCTACGAGCAGTACTTC
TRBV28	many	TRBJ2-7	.	CASGWTYEQYF	TGTGCCAGCGGGTGGACCTACGAGCAGTACTTC
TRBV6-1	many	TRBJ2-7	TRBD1	CASSLTGGLVYEQYF	TGTGCCAGCAGCCTTACAGGGGGACTGGTCTACGAGCAGTACTTC
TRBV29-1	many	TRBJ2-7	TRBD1	CSVHGTGGDEQYF	TGCAGCGTTCACGGGACAGGGGGAGACGAGCAGTACTTC
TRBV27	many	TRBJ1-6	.	CASSFGRNNNSPLHF	TGTGCCAGCAGTTTCGGTCGGAACAATAATTCACCCCTCCACTTT